Following are 26 T cell receptor beta chains from one sample sequenced in a study of cytomegalovirus exposure and HLA in healthy donors. The PCR made use of 60 Vbeta and 13 Jbeta primers. The method was immunoSEQ multiplex PCR; TCRdb's version includes in-frame clones alone and lacks a portion of them. The sample holds 150,000 to 200,000 clones; about 80% are singletons and the top ten take 0.6% to 0.7%. Sequenced material: PBMCs. These receptors came from a boy younger than 18 in good health and CMV-seronegative.

V usage is TRBV5-6 and J usage is TRBJ1-1; TRBD1 agrees at 7 bases. CDR1 is SGHDT, CDR2 YYEEEE, per germline. The ends lost 0 bases at V and 3 bases at J; junction bases unmatched: 14. There are 18 residues in the CDR3. CDR3: CASSLASTGLIEDTEAFF. The CDR3 DNA reads TGTGCCAGCAGCTTGGCCTCGACAGGGTTGATCGAGGACACTGAAGCTTTCTTT.

J is TRBJ2-7 and V is TRBV7-9, with TRBD1 identical over 9 bases. Germline trimming cut 6 bases from V and 2 bases from J; bases unmatched to any gene: 8. The CDR3 has 15 amino acids. Germline V gene data show CDR1 as SEHNR and CDR2 as FQNEAQ (reference sequence). The CDR3 region has the DNA TGTGCCAGCAGGAGGGGGACAGGGATCACCTACGAGCAGTACTTC. Translated, it gives CASRRGTGITYEQYF. The full variable domain, rest sourced from reference TRBV7-9 and TRBJ2-7, is DTGVSQNPRHKITKRGQNVTFRCDPISEHNRLYWYRQTLGQGPEFLTYFQNEAQLEKSRLLSDRFSAERPKGSFSTLEIQRTEQGDSAMYLCASRRGTGITYEQYFGPGTRLTVT.

The V and J genes are TRBV5-1 and TRBJ1-1; 12 bases match TRBD1. Germline CDR1 and CDR2: SGHRS and YFSETQ. The trim removed 7 bases at V and 5 bases at J, leaving 18 bases unmatched. This CDR3 region has 18 residues. CDR3 in amino acids: CASEPGGDRGRLWTEAFF. CDR3 in DNA: TGCGCCAGCGAACCCGGAGGGGACAGGGGGCGCTTATGGACTGAAGCTTTCTTT.

J is TRBJ2-3 and V is TRBV10-3; D unresolved. The CDR3 runs to 15 residues. Germline CDR1 is ENHRY and CDR2 is SYGVKD. Trimming cost V 3 bases and J 2 bases, with 12 bases left between them. Written as DNA, the CDR3 is TGTGCCATCAGTGACCCTCTACTTTCCACAGATACGCAGTATTTT. Translating it yields CAISDPLLSTDTQYF.

The genes are TRBV7-2 and TRBJ1-1; D ambiguous. This CDR3 region has 14 residues. Germline V CDR1 and CDR2: SGHTA, FQGNSA. Trimming took 3 bases from V and 0 from J, leaving 8 bases between them. The CDR3 sequence: CASSFAAVNTEAFF. CDR3 coding DNA: TGTGCCAGCAGCTTCGCCGCGGTGAACACTGAAGCTTTCTTT.

The gene calls are TRBV9 and TRBJ1-5, with a possible D match to TRBD1 (5 bases). V shed 0 bases and J shed 0 bases, with 7 bases lying between them. CDR3 length equals 15 residues. Germline CDR1 reads SGDLS; CDR2 reads YYNGEE. The chain's CDR3 is CASSVAGRSNQPQHF. CDR3 nucleotides: TGTGCCAGCAGCGTAGCAGGGCGTAGCAATCAGCCCCAGCATTTT.

The table lists this clone with a few counts. The chain has TRBV7-9 and TRBJ1-1; D call uncertain. Deletions cut 1 base from V and 5 bases from J, with 8 bases between. The V gene's germline CDR1 is SEHNR and CDR2 FQNEAQ (reference sequence). The CDR3 has 13 amino acids. CDR3 bases: TGTGCCAGCAGCTTAGGGGCTTGGACTGAAGCTTTCTTT. It encodes CASSLGAWTEAFF.

V usage is TRBV7-6 and J usage is TRBJ1-2; TRBD1 agrees at 9 bases. The junction had 17 bases not matched to a gene; V was cut back by 4 bases and J by 5 bases. Germline V gives CDR1 SGHVS, CDR2 FNYEAQ. The length of the CDR3 is 18 residues. The CDR3 DNA sequence: TGTGCCAGCAGCTCCTCTTCCGGGTTACAGGGGGCCACTTATGGCTACACCTTC. Its protein is CASSSSSGLQGATYGYTF.

V usage is TRBV5-1 and J usage is TRBJ1-2; 9 nucleotides agree with TRBD1. The CDR3 runs to 14 residues. With 0 bases clipped from V and 7 bases from J, the junction kept 4 bases outside the gene matches. Per the germline V gene, CDR1 is SGHRS and CDR2 is YFSETQ. The CDR3 DNA reads TGCGCCAGCAGCTTGGCCGGGACAGGGTCTGGCTACACCTTC. This sequence encodes CASSLAGTGSGYTF.

The CDR3 loop is CASSSPPGTGVTEAFF. CDR3 DNA sequence: TGTGCCAGTAGTTCCCCCCCCGGGACAGGGGTGACTGAAGCTTTCTTT. This chain uses TRBV19 with TRBJ1-1, with TRBD1 matching 10 bases. After removal of 5 bases from V and 5 bases from J, the junction contained 11 bases not matched to a gene. There are 16 residues in the CDR3. The germline V gene encodes CDR1 LNHDA and CDR2 SQIVND (reference sequence).

The J gene is TRBJ1-4, the V gene TRBV5-4; no reliable D call. Trimming shortened V by 2 bases and J by 6 bases, and 14 bases separated the two germline ends. The germline V gene encodes CDR1 SGHNT and CDR2 YYREEE (reference sequence). The length of the CDR3 is 15 residues. This CDR3 reads CASSFTGRMDEKLFF. The CDR3 DNA follows: TGTGCCAGCAGCTTTACGGGGAGAATGGATGAAAAACTGTTTTTT. Complete variable domain (other parts from reference TRBV5-4 and TRBJ1-4): ETGVTQSPTHLIKTRGQQVTLRCSSQSGHNTVSWYQQALGQGPQFIFQYYREEENGRGNFPPRFSGLQFPNYSSELNVNALELDDSALYLCASSFTGRMDEKLFFGSGTQLSVL.

This chain joins TRBV30 and TRBJ2-1; D is uncertain. Germline V gene data show CDR1 as GTSNPN and CDR2 as SVGIG (reference sequence). The CDR3 consists of 14 residues. V shed 0 bases and J shed 9 bases, with 15 bases lying between them. Written as DNA, the CDR3 is TGTGCCTGGAGTGTAAGGAGTCCCGTAAGTGAGCAGTTCTTC. Amino acid sequence: CAWSVRSPVSEQFF. Filled out from reference TRBV30 and TRBJ2-1, the complete variable domain reads SQTIHQWPATLVQPVGSPLSLECTVEGTSNPNLYWYRQAAGRGLQLLFYSVGIGQISSEVPQNLSASRPQDRQFILSSKKLLLSDSGFYLCAWSVRSPVSEQFFGPGTRLTVL.

V gene TRBV4-2 combines with J gene TRBJ2-5; 10 nucleotides align to TRBD2. Trimming at V came to 1 base and at J to 2 bases, leaving 7 bases not matched to a gene. Germline V CDR1 and CDR2: LGHNA, YNFKEQ. This CDR3 is built from 17 residues. CDR3 coding DNA: TGTGCCAGCAGCCAAGGGGTAAATAGCGGGGGGCAAGAGACCCAGTACTTC. Protein product: CASSQGVNSGGQETQYF.

This clone has more than one count but fewer than ten. V and J are TRBV19 and TRBJ2-7; 7 nucleotides agree with TRBD2. This CDR3 spans 17 amino acids. Per germline, CDR1 LNHDA and CDR2 SQIVND (reference sequence). Trimming at V came to 3 bases and at J to 0 bases, leaving 11 bases not matched to a gene. This CDR3 is CASSMVRGGKGSYEQYF. CDR3 nucleotides: TGTGCCAGTAGTATGGTTCGCGGGGGAAAAGGCTCCTACGAGCAGTACTTC.

The chain uses TRBV11-2 and TRBJ2-1, with TRBD2 matching 7 bases. This CDR3 contains 17 residues. The germline gives CDR1 SGHAT, CDR2 FQNNGV. Germline trimming cut 1 base from V and 6 bases from J; bases unmatched to any gene: 12. The CDR3 region has the DNA TGTGCCAGCAGCTTAGGGCGAAAGCGGGGCGACTTCAATGAGCAGTTCTTC. Translation: CASSLGRKRGDFNEQFF.

This sequence joins TRBV11-3 and TRBJ1-1, with a possible D match to TRBD1 (5 bases). The V end lost 1 base, the J end lost 5 bases, and 17 bases lay between the germline ends. Germline CDR1 is SGHNT and CDR2 is YENEEA. The CDR3 sequence is 16 residues long. DNA for the CDR3: TGTGCCAGCAGCTTAGTACGGCGGGGGACGAAAACTGAAGCTTTCTTT. It is translated as CASSLVRRGTKTEAFF.

The chain joins TRBV27 to TRBJ1-2; 7 positions agree with TRBD1. J was trimmed by 8 bases and V by 5 bases; bases with no gene match: 14. The CDR3 is 15 residues long. In germline, CDR1 is MNHEY, CDR2 SMNVEV (reference sequence). CDR3 in amino acids: CASSALSLTGEGYTF. As DNA, the CDR3 is TGTGCCAGCAGTGCCCTATCCCTTACAGGGGAAGGCTACACCTTC.

This clone was seen a few times. The chain carries TRBV12-5 and TRBJ2-2; D might be TRBD2 (6 bases). This CDR3 contains 14 residues. V lost 1 base, J lost 6 bases, and 9 bases lay in between. Germline loops: CDR1 LGHNT, CDR2 FRNRAP. CDR3 loop: CASGLESGAGELFF. CDR3 DNA: TGTGCTAGTGGTTTGGAGTCGGGGGCCGGGGAGCTGTTTTTT.

The chain has TRBV7-9 and TRBJ1-2; tentative D call: TRBD1 (6 bases). V was pared by 0 bases and J by 4 bases, with 9 bases between. Germline V lookup: CDR1 SEHNR, CDR2 FQNEAQ (reference sequence). This CDR3 comprises 14 residues. The chain's CDR3 is CASSLADSSYGYTF. CDR3 sequence (DNA): TGTGCCAGCAGCTTAGCGGACAGTTCCTATGGCTACACCTTC.

In its sample, this clone was seen a few times. This rearrangement joins TRBV10-3 to TRBJ1-6; no firm D call. The CDR3 spans 14 residues. Deletions cut 11 bases from V and 5 bases from J, with 16 bases between. CDR1 and CDR2 from the germline V gene are ENHRY and SYGVKD. CDR3 DNA: TGTGCCCATCGACACCCGGAGGATAATTCACCCCTCCACTTT. Its translation is CAHRHPEDNSPLHF.

V gene TRBV18 combines with J gene TRBJ2-5, with D possibly being TRBD1 (6 bases). Germline loops: CDR1 KGHSH, CDR2 LQKENI. V lost 6 bases, J lost 0 bases, and 17 bases lay in between. The CDR3 is 16 residues long. This CDR3 is CASSLPDRINQETQYF. The CDR3 nucleotides read TGTGCCAGCTCCCTACCAGACAGGATAAACCAAGAGACCCAGTACTTC.

The CDR3 here is CASSLELGMGNQETQYF. The DNA of the CDR3 is TGTGCCAGCAGCTTGGAACTAGGGATGGGAAACCAAGAGACCCAGTACTTC. V is TRBV5-4 and J is TRBJ2-5; a possible D gene is TRBD2 (5 bases). V lost 0 bases and J 0 bases, leaving 15 bases between the germline ends. The germline V gene encodes CDR1 SGHNT and CDR2 YYREEE (reference sequence). The length of the CDR3 is 17 residues.

This chain links TRBV9 with TRBJ2-1; D is unresolved. Germline lookup yields CDR1 SGDLS and CDR2 YYNGEE. V lost 0 bases and J 0 bases, leaving 13 bases between the germline ends. The CDR3 has 17 residues. The CDR3, as DNA: TGTGCCAGCAGCGTAGCTTTTTACAGTAGCTCCTACAATGAGCAGTTCTTC. It codes for CASSVAFYSSSYNEQFF.

The V call is TRBV10-2, the J call TRBJ2-2, with a weak D call TRBD1 (5 bases). The germline gives CDR1 WSHSY, CDR2 SAAADI. This CDR3 contains 17 residues. Trimming removed 1 base from V and 1 base from J, with 13 bases in between. The CDR3 sequence is CASSEWVGAKNTGELFF. CDR3 DNA: TGCGCCAGCAGTGAGTGGGTAGGGGCTAAGAACACCGGGGAGCTGTTTTTT.

This clone occurred once. V gene TRBV6-1 combines with J gene TRBJ2-3; TRBD2 is a possible D gene (6 bases). CDR1 and CDR2 from the germline V gene are MNHNS and SASEGT. The CDR3 runs 14 residues. V dropped 8 bases and J dropped 1 base, with 13 bases sitting between them. The CDR3 protein is CASGMRRGTDTQYF. The CDR3 DNA sequence: TGTGCCAGCGGCATGAGGAGGGGCACAGATACGCAGTATTTT.

The gene calls are TRBV29-1 and TRBJ1-1, with TRBD1 matching 7 bases. Trimming took 3 bases from V and 1 from J; bases not matched to a gene: 8. Germline CDR1 SQVTM, CDR2 ANQGSEA. The CDR3 has 15 residues. CDR3 sequence: CSVEGAGGGNTEAFF. CDR3 in DNA: TGCAGCGTTGAGGGGGCAGGGGGAGGGAACACTGAAGCTTTCTTT.